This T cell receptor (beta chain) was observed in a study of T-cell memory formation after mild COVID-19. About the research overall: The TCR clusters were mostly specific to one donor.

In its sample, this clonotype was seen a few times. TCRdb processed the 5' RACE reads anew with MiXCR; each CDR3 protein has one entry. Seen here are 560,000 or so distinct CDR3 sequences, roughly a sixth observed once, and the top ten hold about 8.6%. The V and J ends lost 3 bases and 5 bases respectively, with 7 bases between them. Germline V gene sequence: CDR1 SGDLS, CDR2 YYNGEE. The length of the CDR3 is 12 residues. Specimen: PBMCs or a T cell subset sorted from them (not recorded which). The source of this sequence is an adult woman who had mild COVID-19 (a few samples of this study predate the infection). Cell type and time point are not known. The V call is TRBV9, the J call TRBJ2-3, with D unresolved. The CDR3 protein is CASSGFGDTQYF. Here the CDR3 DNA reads TGTGCCAGCAGCGGTTTCGGAGATACGCAGTATTTT.